Below, one T cell receptor beta chain is given with its context. No antigen is known for it. CDR1 is LNHDA, CDR2 SQIVND, per germline (reference sequence). Trimming took off 1 base at V and 7 bases at J, with 13 bases between the two ends. This CDR3 comprises 14 residues. This entry comes from a study of T cell responses to AZD1222 COVID-19 vaccine. Study results and caveats: Clonal diversity may have been underestimated, and the donors were mostly white British, with more females than males.

The protocol was immunoSEQ multiplex PCR, while the TCRdb copy is restricted to in-frame clones and leaves out a portion. This sample has roughly 190,000 clones, with approximately 90% found just once. J is TRBJ1-2 and V is TRBV19; the D gene is possibly TRBD1 (5 bases). Sequenced material: peripheral blood, taken on day 0 of AZD1222 vaccination. The TCR was taken from an adult in good health. CDR3: CASSIAAGLIGYTF. For the CDR3, the DNA is TGTGCCAGTAGTATAGCCGCAGGGCTTATTGGCTACACCTTC. The full variable domain, with the rest looked up from reference TRBV19 and TRBJ1-2, is DGGITQSPKYLFRKEGQNVTLSCEQNLNHDAMYWYRQDPGQGLRLIYYSQIVNDFQKGDIAEGYSVSREKKESFPLTVTSAQKNPTAFYLCASSIAAGLIGYTFGSGTRLTVV.